These 22 T cell receptor beta chains share one sample of origin, sequenced in a study of cytomegalovirus exposure and HLA in healthy donors. PCR primers comprised 60 Vbeta and 13 Jbeta primers. TCRdb's table, derived via immunoSEQ multiplex PCR, lists solely in-frame clones and lacks some. The sample includes 95,000 to 150,000 clones, less than 85% of them seen just once. The sequenced material came from PBMCs. The source of these receptors is a female donor in good health and CMV-seronegative.

Only one count was recorded for this clone. V usage is TRBV7-3 and J usage is TRBJ2-4, with TRBD1 matching 8 bases. Per the germline V gene, CDR1 is SGHTA and CDR2 is FQGTGA. J was trimmed by 1 base and V by 2 bases; bases with no gene match: 7. The CDR3 is 17 amino acids. The DNA for the CDR3 is TGTGCCAGCAGCTTAGGACAGGGATTGACGGCCAAAAACATTCAGTACTTC. Translated: CASSLGQGLTAKNIQYF. Together with reference TRBV7-3 and TRBJ2-4, the CDR3 gives the full variable domain: GAGVSQTPSNKVTEKGKYVELRCDPISGHTALYWYRQSLGQGPEFLIYFQGTGAADDSGLPNDRFFAVRPEGSVSTLKIQRTERGDSAVYLCASSLGQGLTAKNIQYFGAGTRLSVL.

The chain employs TRBV19 and TRBJ1-5; D remains ambiguous. This CDR3 is 15 amino acids long. V was trimmed by 6 bases and J by 3 bases, leaving 15 bases between them. Germline-derived CDR1 and CDR2 are LNHDA and SQIVND (reference sequence). The CDR3 is CASSPREAFNQPQHF. The CDR3 nucleotides read TGTGCCAGTAGCCCACGGGAGGCCTTCAATCAGCCCCAGCATTTT.

This chain connects TRBV18 to TRBJ2-3; 8 positions agree with TRBD1. Germline V gives CDR1 KGHSH, CDR2 LQKENI. With V trimmed by 3 bases and J by 3 bases, 5 bases remained unmatched. This CDR3 comprises 15 residues. CDR3 amino acids: CASSPGRGQTDTQYF. DNA for the CDR3: TGTGCCAGCTCACCTGGCAGGGGGCAAACAGATACGCAGTATTTT.

The chain carries TRBV7-9 and TRBJ1-1, with 8 bases lining up with TRBD1. Germline lookup yields CDR1 SEHNR and CDR2 FQNEAQ (reference sequence). V shed 4 bases and J 0 bases; nucleotides not matched to a gene: 10. The CDR3 is 17 amino acids. Here the CDR3 DNA reads TGTGCCAGCAGCTCCGATGGACCCAGGGGGCTGAACACTGAAGCTTTCTTT. This encodes CASSSDGPRGLNTEAFF.

This chain links TRBV7-9 with TRBJ2-2; 14 bases align to TRBD2. Germline CDR1 SEHNR, CDR2 FQNEAQ (reference sequence). V gave up 5 bases and J gave up 3 bases; unmatched junction bases: 8. This CDR3 comprises 18 residues. This CDR3 reads CASSPHPGLAGDTGELFF. Written as DNA, the CDR3 is TGTGCCAGCAGCCCCCACCCGGGACTAGCGGGGGACACCGGGGAGCTGTTTTTT.

The genes are TRBV7-9 and TRBJ1-6, with D unclear. Germline CDR1 is SEHNR and CDR2 is FQNEAQ (reference sequence). The CDR3 extends over 15 amino acids. With 6 bases removed from V and 1 base from J, the gap between germline ends came to 10 bases. The CDR3 region has the DNA TGTGCCAGCAGTTTTCACGGGTCCTATAATTCACCCCTCCACTTT. Protein product: CASSFHGSYNSPLHF.

V gene TRBV28 combines with J gene TRBJ2-5; D gene ambiguous. Germline-derived CDR1 and CDR2 are MDHEN and SYDVKM. This CDR3 has 11 residues. Trimming shortened V by 7 bases and J by 5 bases, and 8 bases separated the two germline ends. The CDR3 bases are TGTGCCAGCACCTCCGGGGAGACCCAGTACTTC. Its translation: CASTSGETQYF.

J is TRBJ2-1 and V is TRBV19; 7 bases map to TRBD2. Trimming cost V 3 bases and J 0 bases; bases outside gene matches: 5. There are 16 residues in the CDR3. Per germline, CDR1 LNHDA and CDR2 SQIVND (reference sequence). As DNA, the CDR3 is TGTGCCAGTAGTATCCGGGCTAGCGGCTCCTACAATGAGCAGTTCTTC. Amino acids: CASSIRASGSYNEQFF. The full variable domain, with the rest looked up from reference TRBV19 and TRBJ2-1, is DGGITQSPKYLFRKEGQNVTLSCEQNLNHDAMYWYRQDPGQGLRLIYYSQIVNDFQKGDIAEGYSVSREKKESFPLTVTSAQKNPTAFYLCASSIRASGSYNEQFFGPGTRLTVL.

V is TRBV13 and J is TRBJ2-7; 8 bases fit TRBD1. Germline assignment: CDR1 PRHDT and CDR2 FYEKMQ (reference sequence). This CDR3 comprises 20 residues. Trimming at V came to 4 bases and at J to 4 bases, leaving 24 bases not matched to a gene. Here the CDR3 DNA reads TGTGCCAGCAGCTCTACGCGCACCCACAATCAGGGGGCGGATCGGTACGAGCAGTACTTC. Its translation is CASSSTRTHNQGADRYEQYF. Using reference TRBV13 and TRBJ2-7 for the parts outside the CDR3, the full variable domain is AAGVIQSPRHLIKEKRETATLKCYPIPRHDTVYWYQQGPGQDPQFLISFYEKMQSDKGSIPDRFSAQQFSDYHSELNMSSLELGDSALYFCASSSTRTHNQGADRYEQYFGPGTRLTVT.

The CDR3 DNA reads TGCGCCAGCACGGGGGAAATGGGGGTGGTAAATGAGCAGTTCTTC. Translation: CASTGEMGVVNEQFF. V and J are TRBV4-1 and TRBJ2-1, with D maybe TRBD2 (6 bases). The V end lost 7 bases, the J end lost 7 bases, and 20 bases lay between the germline ends. The CDR3 consists of 15 residues. CDR1 is MGHRA and CDR2 is YSYEKL in the germline V gene.

J is TRBJ2-1 and V is TRBV5-5; D is undetermined. Germline V gene data show CDR1 as SGHKS and CDR2 as YYEKEE (reference sequence). Trimming stripped 0 bases from V and 4 bases from J, with 5 bases between. There are 13 residues in the CDR3. The DNA of the CDR3 is TGTGCCAGCAGCTTGGGGGCGTACAATGAGCAGTTCTTC. Its protein product is CASSLGAYNEQFF.

J is TRBJ1-1 and V is TRBV5-4; D gene unclear. The CDR3 sequence is 14 residues long. The V gene lost 7 bases and the J gene lost 3 bases, with 16 bases spanning the gap. CDR1 SGHNT and CDR2 YYREEE come from the germline V gene (reference sequence). CDR3: CASFSGYEDTEAFF. The CDR3 DNA reads as TGTGCCAGCTTCTCGGGGTATGAGGACACTGAAGCTTTCTTT.

The J gene is TRBJ2-7, the V gene TRBV2; 8 bases are shared with TRBD2. V lost 4 bases, J lost 11 bases, and 7 bases stayed unmatched. Germline V gene sequence: CDR1 SNHLY, CDR2 FYNNEI. The CDR3 spans 12 residues. The CDR3 nucleotides read TGTGCCAGCAGTGTGGGCGGGACTAGGGAGTACTTC. It translates to CASSVGGTREYF.

The rearrangement uses TRBV30 and TRBJ1-2, with a possible D match to TRBD1 (6 bases). CDR3 length: 15 residues. Germline V gives CDR1 GTSNPN, CDR2 SVGIG (reference sequence). V was pared by 0 bases and J by 4 bases, with 15 bases between. CDR3 in amino acids: CAWSVGGGVLYGYTF. The CDR3 DNA sequence: TGTGCCTGGAGTGTAGGGGGGGGAGTCCTCTATGGCTACACCTTC.

Only a few counts were recorded for this clone. The V call is TRBV9, the J call TRBJ2-2, with D possibly TRBD1 on 6 matching bases. CDR3 length: 14 residues. With 4 bases removed from V and 1 base from J, the gap between germline ends came to 8 bases. CDR1 SGDLS and CDR2 YYNGEE come from the germline V gene. The CDR3 coding sequence is TGTGCCAGCAGCCCGGGACAGAACACCGGGGAGCTGTTTTTT. The encoded protein is CASSPGQNTGELFF.

This clone was counted once. The chain links TRBV6-6 to TRBJ2-3, with D possibly being TRBD1 (6 bases). With 7 bases removed from V and 6 bases from J, the gap between germline ends came to 14 bases. CDR3 length: 13 amino acids. Looked up from germline, CDR1 is MNHNY and CDR2 is SVGAGI (reference sequence). DNA for the CDR3: TGTGCCAGCACAGGGGTATTTACGGATACGCAGTATTTT. This gives the protein CASTGVFTDTQYF.

This chain connects TRBV10-3 to TRBJ2-7; TRBD1 matches at 7 bases. Losses at the gene ends were 10 bases for V and 3 bases for J; bases not matched to a gene: 6. This CDR3 is 12 amino acids long. Germline CDR1 is ENHRY and CDR2 is SYGVKD. The CDR3 sequence: CATWGTDYEQYF. The CDR3 nucleotides read TGTGCCACATGGGGGACAGACTACGAGCAGTACTTC.

Concerning this clone: The junction departs from germline at one end; a sequencing error may be responsible. CDR3 amino acids: CASTEGVGQGFSYEQYF. As DNA, the CDR3 is TGTGCCAGCACTGAAGGGGTGGGACAGGGTTTCTCCTACGAGCAGTACTTC. The rearrangement joins TRBV2 to TRBJ2-7, with TRBD1 identical over 9 bases. The CDR3 spans 17 residues. Germline lookup yields CDR1 SNHLY and CDR2 FYNNEI.

This clone has only one observation. The gene calls are TRBV5-1 and TRBJ2-1; 13 bases fit TRBD2. Germline CDR1 reads SGHRS; CDR2 reads YFSETQ. There are 16 residues in the CDR3. V trimming: 0 bases; J trimming: 6 bases; junction bases outside the gene matches: 3. The CDR3: CASSLVLAGGGNEQFF. CDR3 DNA: TGCGCCAGCAGCTTGGTACTAGCGGGAGGGGGCAATGAGCAGTTCTTC.

The V and J genes are TRBV29-1 and TRBJ2-7, with D possibly matching TRBD1 (5 bases). The germline gives CDR1 SQVTM, CDR2 ANQGSEA. The CDR3 sequence is 13 residues long. CDR3 sequence reads: CSHTARGAYEQYF. The CDR3 nucleotides read TGCAGTCACACGGCAAGGGGTGCCTACGAGCAGTACTTC.

The V and J genes are TRBV5-1 and TRBJ1-1, with 11 positions matching TRBD1. This CDR3 has 17 amino acids. The V and J ends lost 0 bases and 4 bases, in that order; junction bases with no gene match: 8. Germline assignment: CDR1 SGHRS and CDR2 YFSETQ. The CDR3 sequence is CASSLGTGGRLTTEAFF. CDR3 nucleotide sequence: TGCGCCAGCAGCTTGGGGACAGGGGGCAGGTTGACCACTGAAGCTTTCTTT.

The chain joins TRBV28 to TRBJ2-5, with D uncertain. Looked up from germline, CDR1 is MDHEN and CDR2 is SYDVKM. The V and J ends lost 1 base and 6 bases respectively, with 6 bases between them. The CDR3 consists of 12 residues. Written as DNA, the CDR3 is TGTGCCAGCAGTTTATTCAAAAAGACCCAGTACTTC. This codes for CASSLFKKTQYF.